One T cell receptor (beta chain) is described in this entry. This clone's antigen is unknown. No base qualities exist here, and no much larger clone lies one base off it. Each collaborating institution followed its own protocols to collect whole blood in K2EDTA tubes. For TCRbeta analysis, collaborators shipped samples in one of three forms: frozen whole blood, isolated PBMCs, or DNA extracted from either of those sample types. CDR1 and CDR2 are read off the germline V gene as MNHNS and SASEGT. From the cysteine through the phenylalanine, the CDR3 covers 14 amino acids. CDR3 DNA is the only sequence kept; it has 42 bases, read in frame from the first base. Relative to germline, V is 6 bases shorter and J is 3 bases shorter, with 14 bases between their ends. These data come from a study of blood T cell repertoires in COVID-19 (TCRdb year 2020). With respect to the entire study: Samples covering the acute and convalescent phases of COVID-19 were provided by collaborators in the United States, Italy and Spain. The prospective study material was composed of cDNA or gDNA derived from T cells, B-cell-depleted T cells, or PBMCs. A de-identified subject ID, COVID-19 status, age in years and sex were almost always included in the sample metadata. The repertoires were released in a freely available public database meant as a resource for research on the immune response to SARS-CoV-2. The samples were drawn from the first 160 participants of the ongoing ImmuneRACE study and from some 1,300 subjects provided by 6 global collaborators. The dataset comprised deeply sampled blood TCRbeta repertoires from subjects exposed to, actively infected with, or recovered from COVID-19. HLA class I and class II types, where available, came from metadata supplied by the sample provider rather than from assay-based typing.

Beyond this particular receptor, the publication reports: The quantity of clinical and demographic metadata differed by source and by participant and was supplied without curation.

TCRbeta CDR3 regions were amplified from genomic DNA by means of the immunoSEQ Assay, a bias-controlled multiplex PCR. The authors' analysis ran thus. Within the assay, amplification of reference gene primers was used to estimate how many nucleated cells each sample contained. To quantify the absolute abundance of each unique TCRbeta CDR3 rearrangement, sequence reads were collapsed and filtered. For each sample, productive Simpson clonality was calculated as the square root of Simpson's diversity index across productive rearrangements. TCRdb carries this immuneACCESS record with in-frame sequences only. Its versions omit some clonotypes, under half of them owing to an unresolved V gene in the studies checked, with the rest unexplained. The V and J calls and clone size come from that table; D and trimming were worked out from the DNA. The sample profile shows about 240,000 clones; 82% of them were found once. The ten largest clones take up around 12% of the sample.

The V and J genes are TRBV6-1 and TRBJ1-1; the D gene assignment is ambiguous. This sequence was found in a woman aged 55-70 years with active or convalescent COVID-19. Sequenced input: peripheral blood. Read as DNA, the sequence is TGTGCCAGCAGCATCCTCGGGGTTGACACTGAAGCTTTCTTT. Translation gives CASSILGVDTEAFF.